This paragraph covers one TCR beta chain sequence. Its specificity is not known. Looked up from germline, CDR1 is SQVTM and CDR2 is ANQGSEA. With 7 bases clipped from V and 2 bases from J, the junction kept 8 bases outside the gene matches. This CDR3 comprises 13 residues. This specimen belongs to a study of blood T cells in healthy people across ages. Turning to the study itself: Using template switching, researchers captured about one barcoded beta molecule for each two T cells. Study-level results: Diversity estimates drawn from one million T cells were deemed underestimates.

Sample-barcoded 5' priming and a J-beta primer mix drove a second PCR of about 6 to 12 cycles. Researchers report that a template-switch adaptor with 12 random nucleotides tagged each cDNA molecule. Each CDR3 protein gets one entry after TCRdb re-called the 5' RACE reads with MiXCR. The table records 750,000 to 950,000 distinct CDR3 sequences, around 24% of them present only once. This same sample was also taken into another study, of T cells of mothers and their children. That work states: Second-PCR amplification with M1S added sample barcodes and 2-4 random nucleotides.

This TCR was sampled from a boy aged 5-17 years in good health. The material sequenced was blood. The V call is TRBV29-1, the J call TRBJ2-7; the match to TRBD1 covers 7 bases. The DNA for the CDR3 is TGCAGCGCACGGACGACAGGGCCCTACGAGCAGTACTTC. The encoded protein is CSARTTGPYEQYF.